These 25 T cell receptor beta chains originate from one sample sequenced in a study of radiation and T cells in renal cell carcinoma. The time point: blood 4 weeks post-SBRT, at nephrectomy. Stated treatment: 15 Gy SBRT to primary tumor, nephrectomy 4 weeks later. Clones were sequenced by immunoSEQ multiplex PCR, and TCRdb holds only the in-frame ones, with some missing. The sample records over 120,000 clones, around nine tenths being singletons. The sample here was blood, taken from a patient whose treatment included radiotherapy and nephrectomy. All receptors come from a woman between 45 and 65 years old with renal cell carcinoma.

J is TRBJ2-4 and V is TRBV7-2; no clear D gene. CDR3 length equals 16 residues. V was trimmed by 5 bases and J by 0 bases, leaving 14 bases between them. Germline-derived CDR1 and CDR2 are SGHTA and FQGNSA. CDR3 in amino acids: CASSPKGNLAKNIQYF. The DNA of the CDR3 is TGTGCCAGCAGCCCCAAAGGGAACCTAGCCAAAAACATTCAGTACTTC.

The chain recombines TRBV28 with TRBJ1-5, with unresolved D. The CDR3 extends over 16 amino acids. The germline CDR1 and CDR2 sequences are MDHEN and SYDVKM. V shed 3 bases and J shed 1 base, with 13 bases lying between them. CDR3 nucleotide sequence: TGTGCCAGCAGTTTGGGTCAGGACGGGAGCAATCAGCCCCAGCATTTT. Amino acids: CASSLGQDGSNQPQHF. Together with reference TRBV28 and TRBJ1-5, the CDR3 gives the full variable domain: DVKVTQSSRYLVKRTGEKVFLECVQDMDHENMFWYRQDPGLGLRLIYFSYDVKMKEKGDIPEGYSVSREKKERFSLILESASTNQTSMYLCASSLGQDGSNQPQHFGDGTRLSIL.

The chain employs TRBV19 and TRBJ2-2, with D perhaps TRBD1 (5 bases). CDR3 length: 14 residues. V was cut by 5 bases and J by 2 bases, with 9 bases left in between. Germline CDR1 is LNHDA and CDR2 is SQIVND (reference sequence). CDR3 coding DNA: TGTGCCAGTAGTCTACAGGAAAACACCGGGGAGCTGTTTTTT. Its protein product is CASSLQENTGELFF.

This chain uses TRBV28 with TRBJ1-2, with unresolved D. V gave up 2 bases and J gave up 4 bases, with 8 bases separating them. Germline V gene data show CDR1 as MDHEN and CDR2 as SYDVKM. The CDR3 is 13 amino acids. CDR3 protein: CASSLGQLYGYTF. In nucleotides, the CDR3 is TGTGCCAGCAGTTTAGGGCAGCTCTATGGCTACACCTTC.

This chain joins TRBV19 and TRBJ1-3; unclear D gene. This CDR3 region has 12 residues. Looked up from germline, CDR1 is LNHDA and CDR2 is SQIVND (reference sequence). Between the trimmed V and J ends, which lost 5 bases and 11 bases, there was a span of 13 bases. CDR3 in amino acids: CASSPPARAIYF. The CDR3 nucleotides are TGTGCCAGTAGTCCCCCGGCCCGGGCCATATATTTT. The full variable domain, with the rest looked up from reference TRBV19 and TRBJ1-3, is DGGITQSPKYLFRKEGQNVTLSCEQNLNHDAMYWYRQDPGQGLRLIYYSQIVNDFQKGDIAEGYSVSREKKESFPLTVTSAQKNPTAFYLCASSPPARAIYFGEGSWLTVV.

The CDR3 is CASSLGLAAAGQYF. The DNA of the CDR3 is TGTGCCAGCAGCTTGGGACTAGCGGCGGCGGGGCAGTACTTC. The chain combines TRBV7-2 with TRBJ2-7; 11 bases agree with TRBD2. The CDR3 is made up of 14 amino acids. With V trimmed by 3 bases and J by 9 bases, 7 bases remained unmatched. Germline V CDR1 and CDR2: SGHTA, FQGNSA.

The rearrangement uses TRBV6-6 and TRBJ1-1, with D possibly matching TRBD1 (5 bases). The CDR3 consists of 12 residues. Germline V CDR1 and CDR2: MNHNY, SVGAGI (reference sequence). V lost 5 bases and J lost 7, with 11 bases in between. Written as DNA, the CDR3 is TGTGCCAGCAGTCCTGGGGGAATTGAAGCTTTCTTT. Encoded protein: CASSPGGIEAFF.

The genes are TRBV5-1 and TRBJ2-1; no clear D. The CDR3 consists of 13 residues. V dropped 3 bases and J dropped 7 bases, with 11 bases sitting between them. CDR1 is SGHRS, CDR2 YFSETQ, per germline. This CDR3 reads CASSSVVENEQFF. DNA of the CDR3: TGCGCCAGCAGCTCCGTGGTGGAGAATGAGCAGTTCTTC. The full variable domain, in which reference TRBV5-1 and TRBJ2-1 provide the parts outside the CDR3, is KAGVTQTPRYLIKTRGQQVTLSCSPISGHRSVSWYQQTPGQGLQFLFEYFSETQRNKGNFPGRFSGRQFSNSRSEMNVSTLELGDSALYLCASSSVVENEQFFGPGTRLTVL.

The J gene is TRBJ1-2, the V gene TRBV9, with D tentatively TRBD1 (6 bases). The CDR3 has 14 residues. Per germline, CDR1 SGDLS and CDR2 YYNGEE. Trimming pared 3 bases from V and 4 bases from J, leaving 13 bases between. The DNA of the CDR3 is TGTGCCAGCAGCGCGGTGGGGGGGCCCTATGGCTACACCTTC. This sequence encodes CASSAVGGPYGYTF.

The chain links TRBV6-6 to TRBJ1-5, with a tentative D call TRBD1 (5 bases). The CDR3 runs to 14 residues. Trimming stripped 2 bases from V and 6 bases from J, with 11 bases between. In germline, CDR1 is MNHNY, CDR2 SVGAGI (reference sequence). CDR3 in amino acids: CASSYAGRAQPQHF. The CDR3 DNA follows: TGTGCCAGCAGTTACGCGGGGCGTGCTCAGCCCCAGCATTTT.

The J gene is TRBJ2-7, the V gene TRBV4-3, with D perhaps TRBD1 (5 bases). Trimming left V 0 bases short and J 2 bases short, with 11 bases between. In germline, CDR1 is LGHNA, CDR2 YSLEER. The CDR3 runs 15 residues. CDR3 in DNA: TGCGCCAGCAGCCAAGATCCAGACAGCGCCTACGAGCAGTACTTC. It codes for CASSQDPDSAYEQYF.

This chain's CDR3 is CASSLTGNTGELFF. CDR3 DNA: TGTGCCAGCTCGCTGACCGGGAACACCGGGGAGCTGTTTTTT. The rearrangement links TRBV18 to TRBJ2-2, with no clear D. Germline CDR1 and CDR2: KGHSH and LQKENI. Trimming removed 6 bases at V and 1 base at J, with 9 bases between. The CDR3 is 14 amino acids.

V usage is TRBV5-1 and J usage is TRBJ1-2; 7 nucleotides line up with TRBD1. The CDR3 totals 13 residues. Germline loops: CDR1 SGHRS, CDR2 YFSETQ. After removal of 4 bases from V and 5 bases from J, the junction contained 5 bases not matched to a gene. CDR3 sequence (DNA): TGCGCCAGCAGCCCAGACAGGGAATATGGCTACACCTTC. Its protein is CASSPDREYGYTF.

The chain couples TRBV7-6 to TRBJ2-6; D gene ambiguous. From germline, CDR1 is SGHVS and CDR2 FNYEAQ. Trimming left V 5 bases short and J 2 bases short, with 7 bases between. This CDR3 is 14 amino acids long. CDR3 protein: CASSVSTGANVLTF. DNA for the CDR3: TGTGCCAGCAGCGTCTCAACTGGGGCCAACGTCCTGACTTTC.

The chain carries TRBV9 and TRBJ2-2, with D unclear. The V and J ends lost 4 bases and 3 bases respectively, with 16 bases between them. CDR1 is SGDLS, CDR2 YYNGEE, per germline. This CDR3 is built from 16 residues. CDR3 coding DNA: TGTGCCAGCAGCTTATTCGGTGAAGCCGACACCGGGGAGCTGTTTTTT. Residues: CASSLFGEADTGELFF.

The J gene is TRBJ2-7, the V gene TRBV7-2, with TRBD2 as a possible D gene (5 bases). Deletions cut 5 bases from V and 6 bases from J, with 17 bases between. CDR1 is SGHTA, CDR2 FQGNSA, per germline. CDR3 length: 14 amino acids. CDR3 DNA: TGTGCCAGCAGCATCGAGGGTCCTCCCCGCGAGCAGTACTTC. Its translation is CASSIEGPPREQYF.

This chain uses TRBV7-9 with TRBJ1-1; maybe TRBD1 (6 bases). V was trimmed by 2 bases and J by 4 bases, leaving 14 bases between them. This CDR3 spans 15 amino acids. Germline V gene sequence: CDR1 SEHNR, CDR2 FQNEAQ (reference sequence). The DNA for the CDR3 is TGTGCCAGCAGCTTAATTCAGGGGATGGGCACTGAAGCTTTCTTT. Its protein product is CASSLIQGMGTEAFF. Looking up the rest from reference TRBV7-9 and TRBJ1-1 gives the full variable domain: DTGVSQNPRHKITKRGQNVTFRCDPISEHNRLYWYRQTLGQGPEFLTYFQNEAQLEKSRLLSDRFSAERPKGSFSTLEIQRTEQGDSAMYLCASSLIQGMGTEAFFGQGTRLTVV.

The chain employs TRBV20-1 and TRBJ2-5; D is unclear. V was trimmed by 3 bases and J by 4 bases, leaving 6 bases between them. Per the germline V gene, CDR1 is DFQATT and CDR2 is SNEGSKA (reference sequence). CDR3 length: 11 residues. The CDR3: CSASSLETQYF. CDR3 DNA: TGCAGTGCTAGCAGTTTAGAGACCCAGTACTTC.

This chain connects TRBV23-1 to TRBJ2-4, with D perhaps TRBD1 (6 bases). TRBV23-1 is annotated as an ORF whose role is uncertain. The CDR3 length is 17 residues. V was trimmed by 8 bases and J by 1 base, leaving 21 bases between them. The CDR3 reads CASLATLRGKAKNIQYF. The DNA for the CDR3 is TGCGCCAGCTTAGCGACCTTAAGGGGGAAGGCCAAAAACATTCAGTACTTC.

The chain uses TRBV9 and TRBJ2-1; 11 positions agree with TRBD2. After removal of 4 bases from V and 8 bases from J, the junction contained 5 bases not matched to a gene. Germline CDR1 reads SGDLS; CDR2 reads YYNGEE. The CDR3 sequence is 14 residues long. DNA of the CDR3: TGTGCCAGCAGCCCTCAGACTAGCGGGGATGAGCAGTTCTTC. Its translation: CASSPQTSGDEQFF.

The V gene is TRBV9, the J gene TRBJ2-5; D is perhaps TRBD1 or TRBD2 (6 bases each). This CDR3 spans 15 amino acids. Trimming shortened V by 2 bases and J by 5 bases, and 16 bases separated the two germline ends. Per germline, CDR1 SGDLS and CDR2 YYNGEE. CDR3 loop: CASSVGGLPRETQYF. The CDR3 nucleotides are TGTGCCAGCAGCGTTGGGGGGCTCCCGAGGGAGACCCAGTACTTC. Based on the CDR3 plus reference TRBV9 and TRBJ2-5, the full variable domain is DSGVTQTPKHLITATGQRVTLRCSPRSGDLSVYWYQQSLDQGLQFLIQYYNGEERAKGNILERFSAQQFPDLHSELNLSSLELGDSALYFCASSVGGLPRETQYFGPGTRLLVL.

This sequence joins TRBV2 and TRBJ2-1; D unresolved. Trimming shortened V by 2 bases and J by 6 bases, and 14 bases separated the two germline ends. Looked up from germline, CDR1 is SNHLY and CDR2 is FYNNEI. CDR3 length: 15 amino acids. The CDR3, as DNA: TGTGCCAGCAGTGAAATTGGCACCCGCGGCAATGAGCAGTTCTTC. Translation: CASSEIGTRGNEQFF.

The genes are TRBV9 and TRBJ1-5, with D uncertain. Looked up from germline, CDR1 is SGDLS and CDR2 is YYNGEE. With 0 bases removed from V and 3 bases from J, the gap between germline ends came to 4 bases. CDR3 size: 13 residues. The CDR3 nucleotides are TGTGCCAGCAGCGTAGGCTCCAATCAGCCCCAGCATTTT. Its protein is CASSVGSNQPQHF. Complete variable domain (other parts from reference TRBV9 and TRBJ1-5): DSGVTQTPKHLITATGQRVTLRCSPRSGDLSVYWYQQSLDQGLQFLIQYYNGEERAKGNILERFSAQQFPDLHSELNLSSLELGDSALYFCASSVGSNQPQHFGDGTRLSIL.

The rearrangement links TRBV7-8 to TRBJ2-1, with unresolved D. Germline CDR1 SGHVS, CDR2 FQNEAQ. V was pared by 5 bases and J by 9 bases, with 8 bases between. The length of the CDR3 is 11 residues. The DNA for the CDR3 is TGTGCCAGCAGCCCCTATAGTGAGCAGTTCTTC. Translation: CASSPYSEQFF.

The chain joins TRBV25-1 to TRBJ2-7; weak D call: TRBD1 (6 bases). The CDR3 runs 17 residues. Trimming pared 4 bases from V and 2 bases from J, leaving 21 bases between. Germline lookup yields CDR1 MGHDK and CDR2 SYGVNS. CDR3 coding DNA: TGTGCCAGCAGTGTATTGAGGACAGACATGACAGCCTACGAGCAGTACTTC. It codes for CASSVLRTDMTAYEQYF.